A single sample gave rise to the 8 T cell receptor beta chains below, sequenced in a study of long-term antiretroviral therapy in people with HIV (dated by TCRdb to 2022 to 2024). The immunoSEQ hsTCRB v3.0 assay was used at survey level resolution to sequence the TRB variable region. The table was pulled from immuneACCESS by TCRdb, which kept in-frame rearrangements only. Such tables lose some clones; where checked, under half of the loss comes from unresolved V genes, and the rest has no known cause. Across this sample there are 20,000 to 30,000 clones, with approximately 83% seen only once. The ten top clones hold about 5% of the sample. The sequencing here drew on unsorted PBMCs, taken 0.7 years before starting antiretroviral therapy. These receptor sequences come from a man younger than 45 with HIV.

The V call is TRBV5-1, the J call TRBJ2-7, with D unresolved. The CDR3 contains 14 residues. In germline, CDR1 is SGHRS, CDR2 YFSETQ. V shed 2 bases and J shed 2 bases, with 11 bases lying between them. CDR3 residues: CASSFKGPTYEQYF. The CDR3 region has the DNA TGCGCCAGCAGCTTCAAGGGCCCAACCTACGAGCAGTACTTC.

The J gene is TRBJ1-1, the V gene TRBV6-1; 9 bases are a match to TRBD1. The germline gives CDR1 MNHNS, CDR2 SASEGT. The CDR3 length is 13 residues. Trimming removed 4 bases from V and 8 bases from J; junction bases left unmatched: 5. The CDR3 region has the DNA TGTGCCAGCAGTGCGTGGGACAGGGAGGAAGCTTTCTTT. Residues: CASSAWDREEAFF.

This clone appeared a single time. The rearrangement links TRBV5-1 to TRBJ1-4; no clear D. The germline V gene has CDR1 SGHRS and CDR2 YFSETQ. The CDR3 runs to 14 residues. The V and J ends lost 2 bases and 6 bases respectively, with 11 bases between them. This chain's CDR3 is CASSFRTSDEKLFF. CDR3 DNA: TGCGCCAGCAGCTTCAGGACGAGCGATGAAAAACTGTTTTTT. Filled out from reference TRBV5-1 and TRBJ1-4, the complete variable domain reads KAGVTQTPRYLIKTRGQQVTLSCSPISGHRSVSWYQQTPGQGLQFLFEYFSETQRNKGNFPGRFSGRQFSNSRSEMNVSTLELGDSALYLCASSFRTSDEKLFFGSGTQLSVL.

The CDR3 loop is CASSVGVAGSSTDTQYF. CDR3 nucleotide sequence: TGTGCCAGCAGCGTCGGGGTGGCGGGGTCTAGCACAGATACGCAGTATTTT. The rearrangement joins TRBV9 to TRBJ2-3; tentative D call: TRBD2 (6 bases). The germline CDR1 and CDR2 sequences are SGDLS and YYNGEE. The CDR3 covers 17 residues. The V end lost 2 bases, the J end lost 0 bases, and 16 bases lay between the germline ends.

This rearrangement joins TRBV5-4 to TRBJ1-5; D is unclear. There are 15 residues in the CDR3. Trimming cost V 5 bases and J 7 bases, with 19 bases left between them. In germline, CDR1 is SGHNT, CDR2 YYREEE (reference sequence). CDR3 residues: CASSLGPGLGQPQHF. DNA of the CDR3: TGTGCCAGCAGTCTCGGGCCCGGGCTGGGGCAGCCCCAGCATTTT. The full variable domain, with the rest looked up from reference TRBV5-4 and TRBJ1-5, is ETGVTQSPTHLIKTRGQQVTLRCSSQSGHNTVSWYQQALGQGPQFIFQYYREEENGRGNFPPRFSGLQFPNYSSELNVNALELDDSALYLCASSLGPGLGQPQHFGDGTRLSIL.

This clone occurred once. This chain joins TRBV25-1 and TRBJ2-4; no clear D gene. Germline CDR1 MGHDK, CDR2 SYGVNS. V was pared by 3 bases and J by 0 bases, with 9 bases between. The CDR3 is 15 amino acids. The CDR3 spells CASSDSYRAKNIQYF. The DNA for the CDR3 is TGTGCCAGCAGTGACTCTTACCGAGCCAAAAACATTCAGTACTTC. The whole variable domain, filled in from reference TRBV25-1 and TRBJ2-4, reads EADIYQTPRYLVIGTGKKITLECSQTMGHDKMYWYQQDPGMELHLIHYSYGVNSTEKGDLSSESTVSRIRTEHFPLTLESARPSHTSQYLCASSDSYRAKNIQYFGAGTRLSVL.

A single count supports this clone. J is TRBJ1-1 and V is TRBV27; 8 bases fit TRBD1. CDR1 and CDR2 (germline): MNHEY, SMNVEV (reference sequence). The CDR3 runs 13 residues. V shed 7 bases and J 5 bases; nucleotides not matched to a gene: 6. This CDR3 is CASKRTGNTEAFF. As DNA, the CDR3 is TGTGCCAGCAAGAGGACAGGGAATACTGAAGCTTTCTTT.

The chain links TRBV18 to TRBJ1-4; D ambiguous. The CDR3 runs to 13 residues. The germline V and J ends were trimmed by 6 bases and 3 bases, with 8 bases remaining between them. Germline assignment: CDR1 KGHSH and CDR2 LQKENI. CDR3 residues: CASSRGPNEKLFF. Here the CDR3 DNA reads TGTGCCAGCTCCCGAGGACCTAATGAAAAACTGTTTTTT. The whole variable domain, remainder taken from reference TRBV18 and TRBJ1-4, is NAGVMQNPRHLVRRRGQEARLRCSPMKGHSHVYWYRQLPEEGLKFMVYLQKENIIDESGMPKERFSAEFPKEGPSILRIQQVVRGDSAAYFCASSRGPNEKLFFGSGTQLSVL.